This entry is about one T cell receptor beta chain. Its antigen is not identified. Produced via immunoSEQ multiplex PCR; TCRdb's table is partial and in-frame only. The sample carries 100,000 or so clones, just over 90% recorded once. This record comes from a study of siplizumab effects on memory and regulatory T cells. Findings and caveats of the study: The authors mapped only a minor fraction of alloreactive clones to unstimulated subsets. In roughly 75-96% of proliferating CD4+ or CD8+ clones, a naive or memory phenotype could not be assigned.

Germline V gene sequence: CDR1 SGHTA, CDR2 FQGTGA. This CDR3 has 15 residues. V lost 5 bases, J lost 2 bases, and 14 bases lay in between. The sample was Tregs sorted from blood. This sequence joins TRBV7-3 and TRBJ2-3; a possible D gene is TRBD2 (5 bases). The TCR comes from a human donor in good health. The CDR3 DNA follows: TGTGCCAGCAGCACTACGGGAACCCCCACAGATACGCAGTATTTT. Translating gives CASSTTGTPTDTQYF.